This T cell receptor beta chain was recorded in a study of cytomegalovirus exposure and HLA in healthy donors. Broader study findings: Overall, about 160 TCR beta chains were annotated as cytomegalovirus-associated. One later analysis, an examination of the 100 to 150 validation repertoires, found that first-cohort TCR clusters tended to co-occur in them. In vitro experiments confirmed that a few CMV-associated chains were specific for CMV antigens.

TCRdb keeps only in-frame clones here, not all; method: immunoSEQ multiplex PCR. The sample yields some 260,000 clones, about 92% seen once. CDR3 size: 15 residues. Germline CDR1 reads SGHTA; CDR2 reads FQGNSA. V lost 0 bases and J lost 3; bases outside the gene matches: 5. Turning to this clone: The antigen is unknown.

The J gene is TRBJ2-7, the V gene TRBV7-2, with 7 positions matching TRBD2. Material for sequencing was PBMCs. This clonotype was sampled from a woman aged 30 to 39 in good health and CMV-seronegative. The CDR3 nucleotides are TGTGCCAGCAGCTTAGCGGCGGGGGACTTCTACGAGCAGTACTTC. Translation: CASSLAAGDFYEQYF.